This entry lists 12 T cell receptor beta chains sequenced from one sample in a study of preoperative IRX-2 immunotherapy in early breast cancer. Specified treatment: preoperative locoregional IRX-2 cytokine immunotherapy. The table came from immunoSEQ multiplex PCR; TCRdb's copy has only in-frame clones and leaves some out. There are around 13,000 clones in the sample; roughly 90% occur only once, and roughly 28% lies in the top ten. This sample was obtained from a patient treated with IRX-2 immunotherapy. The receptor set was obtained from a human donor with breast cancer.

The chain has TRBV10-3 and TRBJ2-2; 7 nucleotides line up with TRBD1. CDR1 is ENHRY, CDR2 SYGVKD, per germline. With 5 bases clipped from V and 0 bases from J, the junction kept 12 bases outside the gene matches. CDR3 length: 18 amino acids. This CDR3 is CAISTSPGQTANTGELFF. In DNA, the CDR3 is TGTGCCATCAGTACGTCTCCGGGACAGACCGCGAACACCGGGGAGCTGTTTTTT.

V is TRBV19 and J is TRBJ1-6; TRBD1 is a possible D gene (6 bases). This CDR3 is 19 amino acids long. Trimming took off 2 bases at V and 7 bases at J, with 24 bases between the two ends. The germline V gene encodes CDR1 LNHDA and CDR2 SQIVND (reference sequence). The CDR3 region is CASSIFRQDSTKKNSPLHF. The CDR3 nucleotides read TGTGCCAGTAGTATATTCCGACAGGACAGCACCAAAAAAAATTCACCCCTCCACTTT.

V gene TRBV4-2 combines with J gene TRBJ2-1; 10 nucleotides agree with TRBD2. Per the germline V gene, CDR1 is LGHNA and CDR2 is YNFKEQ. V shed 1 base, J shed 4 bases, and the junction held 16 bases outside the gene matches. The CDR3 is 20 amino acids. DNA for the CDR3: TGTGCCAGCAGCCAAGTCGGGAATCAGCGGGGGGGCCATCGGTACAATGAGCAGTTCTTC. Protein sequence: CASSQVGNQRGGHRYNEQFF.

The chain has TRBV6-4 and TRBJ2-1; D is perhaps TRBD2 (5 bases). V was pared by 5 bases and J by 10 bases, with 15 bases between. Per germline, CDR1 MRHNA and CDR2 SNTAGT. The CDR3 is 13 residues long. Here the CDR3 DNA reads TGTGCCAGCAGTTTAAATGAGGGTCTGGAGCAGTTCTTC. Amino acid sequence: CASSLNEGLEQFF.

The rearrangement uses TRBV11-2 and TRBJ2-7; D remains unclear. CDR3 length: 11 residues. Deletions cut 3 bases from V and 2 bases from J, with 2 bases between. Germline CDR1 reads SGHAT; CDR2 reads FQNNGV. The CDR3 nucleotides read TGTGCCAGCAGCTTCACCTACGAGCAGTACTTC. This gives the protein CASSFTYEQYF.

The rearrangement joins TRBV19 to TRBJ2-7; 8 bases fit TRBD1. The CDR3 has 15 amino acids. Germline CDR1 reads LNHDA; CDR2 reads SQIVND (reference sequence). Trimming cost V 5 bases and J 2 bases; bases outside gene matches: 8. CDR3 protein: CASSPSTQGAYEQYF. The CDR3 DNA follows: TGTGCCAGTAGTCCATCAACACAGGGGGCCTACGAGCAGTACTTC.

The chain is built from TRBV2 and TRBJ2-5, with TRBD2 as a possible D gene (6 bases). Germline values: CDR1 SNHLY, CDR2 FYNNEI. The CDR3 consists of 19 residues. Trimming stripped 6 bases from V and 5 bases from J, with 31 bases between. This chain's CDR3 is CASSEIGTYRPIGWETQYF. The CDR3, as DNA: TGTGCCAGCAGCGAAATCGGGACTTATCGTCCTATTGGCTGGGAGACCCAGTACTTC.

The J gene is TRBJ1-1, the V gene TRBV29-1; TRBD1 agrees at 9 bases. Losses at the gene ends were 0 bases for V and 0 bases for J; bases not matched to a gene: 11. The CDR3 consists of 18 residues. The germline CDR1 and CDR2 sequences are SQVTM and ANQGSEA. The CDR3 nucleotides read TGCAGCGTTGAAGATTTACAGGGGGCGGTTGCAATGAACACTGAAGCTTTCTTT. It encodes CSVEDLQGAVAMNTEAFF.

The chain joins TRBV5-1 to TRBJ2-3; D is unresolved. V shed 3 bases and J shed 5 bases, with 13 bases lying between them. CDR1 and CDR2 from the germline V gene are SGHRS and YFSETQ. The CDR3 spans 14 residues. DNA for the CDR3: TGCGCCAGCAGCTCGTCCCTCCAACTAGATACGCAGTATTTT. Translation: CASSSSLQLDTQYF.

The rearrangement uses TRBV4-1 and TRBJ2-5, with 11 bases aligning to TRBD2. V was pared by 5 bases and J by 4 bases, with 9 bases of the junction left unmatched. This CDR3 is built from 16 residues. Germline V gives CDR1 MGHRA, CDR2 YSYEKL. CDR3 DNA: TGCGCCAGCAGCAGAAAGACTAGCGGGGTGGGAGAGACCCAGTACTTC. This sequence encodes CASSRKTSGVGETQYF.

Here the CDR3 DNA reads TGTGCCAGCAGCCGGGGATTCAATGAGCAGTTCTTC. Residues: CASSRGFNEQFF. The chain recombines TRBV28 with TRBJ2-1, with D possibly matching TRBD2 (5 bases). Germline V CDR1 and CDR2: MDHEN, SYDVKM. V shed 6 bases and J shed 6 bases, with 9 bases lying between them. The CDR3 sequence is 12 residues long.

The chain carries TRBV11-1 and TRBJ2-7, with 9 bases identical to TRBD2. The CDR3 extends over 16 amino acids. Looked up from germline, CDR1 is SGHAT and CDR2 is FQDESV (reference sequence). V lost 0 bases and J lost 3; bases outside the gene matches: 6. CDR3 protein: CASSLAVASGVYEQYF. The CDR3, as DNA: TGTGCCAGCAGCTTAGCGGTGGCTAGCGGGGTCTACGAGCAGTACTTC.